Shown below are 31 T cell receptor beta chains from a single sample sequenced in a study of blood T cells in healthy people across ages. With a J-beta primer mix and a sample-barcoded 5' primer, a second PCR ran about 6 to 11 cycles. TCRdb re-analysed the 5' RACE reads in MiXCR, keeping a single row per CDR3 protein. Among about 640,000 distinct CDR3 sequences listed, 45% to 65% were seen once. Sequenced input: blood. These receptors came from a man aged 60-69 years in good health.

This clonotype showed up just once. The chain has TRBV5-1 and TRBJ1-1; D gene uncertain. The germline V gene encodes CDR1 SGHRS and CDR2 YFSETQ. Trimming removed 5 bases at V and 1 base at J, with 9 bases between. The CDR3 extends over 13 amino acids. The CDR3 region is CASRDGQNTEAFF. CDR3 coding DNA: TGCGCCAGCAGGGACGGCCAGAACACTGAAGCTTTCTTT. Using reference TRBV5-1 and TRBJ1-1 for the parts outside the CDR3, the full variable domain is KAGVTQTPRYLIKTRGQQVTLSCSPISGHRSVSWYQQTPGQGLQFLFEYFSETQRNKGNFPGRFSGRQFSNSRSEMNVSTLELGDSALYLCASRDGQNTEAFFGQGTRLTVV.

The chain joins TRBV2 to TRBJ2-5; TRBD1 aligns across 7 bases. The CDR3 contains 14 residues. V gave up 8 bases and J gave up 1 base; unmatched junction bases: 7. Per germline, CDR1 SNHLY and CDR2 FYNNEI. CDR3 region: CASVGDRSQETQYF. CDR3 DNA sequence: TGTGCCAGCGTGGGGGACAGATCCCAAGAGACCCAGTACTTC.

In this sample, this clonotype turned up a few times. The V call is TRBV5-1, the J call TRBJ2-5; unclear D gene. The V end lost 4 bases, the J end lost 0 bases, and 13 bases lay between the germline ends. CDR1 and CDR2 from the germline V gene are SGHRS and YFSETQ. The CDR3 covers 15 residues. The CDR3 DNA reads as TGCGCCAGCAGCCCTACAACACAGTACCAAGAGACCCAGTACTTC. This codes for CASSPTTQYQETQYF. The variable domain in full, completed from reference TRBV5-1 and TRBJ2-5, reads KAGVTQTPRYLIKTRGQQVTLSCSPISGHRSVSWYQQTPGQGLQFLFEYFSETQRNKGNFPGRFSGRQFSNSRSEMNVSTLELGDSALYLCASSPTTQYQETQYFGPGTRLLVL.

V usage is TRBV7-2 and J usage is TRBJ2-1; 7 nucleotides line up with TRBD2. With V trimmed by 3 bases and J by 4 bases, 9 bases remained unmatched. Germline CDR1 SGHTA, CDR2 FQGNSA. The CDR3 has 16 residues. This CDR3 is CASSLVWGGVYNEQFF. The CDR3 bases are TGTGCCAGCAGCTTGGTTTGGGGGGGGGTTTACAATGAGCAGTTCTTC.

V gene TRBV29-1 combines with J gene TRBJ2-3, with D tentatively TRBD2 (7 bases). Germline lookup yields CDR1 SQVTM and CDR2 ANQGSEA. Trimming left V 6 bases short and J 0 bases short, with 13 bases between. CDR3 length: 14 residues. The CDR3 DNA reads as TGCAGCGTGGTAGGGGGGGCTAGCACAGATACGCAGTATTTT. Translation: CSVVGGASTDTQYF.

This clonotype was recorded once. The V and J genes are TRBV19 and TRBJ2-7; the D is unclear. Germline V lookup: CDR1 LNHDA, CDR2 SQIVND (reference sequence). The length of the CDR3 is 14 residues. V was trimmed by 3 bases and J by 2 bases, leaving 11 bases between them. The CDR3: CASSIRPGTYEQYF. CDR3 in DNA: TGTGCCAGTAGTATCCGGCCAGGTACCTACGAGCAGTACTTC. The variable domain in full, completed from reference TRBV19 and TRBJ2-7, reads DGGITQSPKYLFRKEGQNVTLSCEQNLNHDAMYWYRQDPGQGLRLIYYSQIVNDFQKGDIAEGYSVSREKKESFPLTVTSAQKNPTAFYLCASSIRPGTYEQYFGPGTRLTVT.

There are a few counts of this clonotype. J is TRBJ2-7 and V is TRBV13; 7 bases fit TRBD1. The CDR3 contains 13 residues. Germline CDR1 reads PRHDT; CDR2 reads FYEKMQ (reference sequence). V trimming: 8 bases; J trimming: 7 bases; junction bases outside the gene matches: 11. The CDR3 bases are TGTGCCAGCTCTCGGACAGGCCTATGGGAGCAGTACTTC. Protein product: CASSRTGLWEQYF.

This clonotype appeared a few times. This chain uses TRBV27 with TRBJ1-2, with a possible D match to TRBD1 (5 bases). CDR1 and CDR2 from the germline V gene are MNHEY and SMNVEV (reference sequence). Trimming removed 3 bases at V and 7 bases at J, with 15 bases between. The CDR3 is 14 residues long. CDR3 amino acids: CASSFSVGAAGYTF. The CDR3 DNA is TGTGCCAGCAGTTTTTCTGTAGGGGCGGCTGGCTACACCTTC.

The chain carries TRBV20-1 and TRBJ2-5, with 7 nucleotides matching TRBD2. Germline V gives CDR1 DFQATT, CDR2 SNEGSKA (reference sequence). V trimming: 0 bases; J trimming: 4 bases; junction bases outside the gene matches: 5. This CDR3 has 14 residues. The CDR3 is CSARDPREGETQYF. The CDR3 DNA sequence: TGCAGTGCTAGAGATCCCAGGGAGGGAGAGACCCAGTACTTC.

V is TRBV7-9 and J is TRBJ1-6; no clear D gene. CDR3 length: 12 amino acids. V lost 6 bases and J 7 bases, leaving 7 bases between the germline ends. CDR1 is SEHNR, CDR2 FQNEAQ, per germline (reference sequence). The CDR3 region has the DNA TGTGCCAGCAGGGGAGGGAATTCACCCCTCCACTTT. Residues: CASRGGNSPLHF.

This chain links TRBV6-2 or TRBV6-3 with TRBJ2-7; 9 bases agree with TRBD2. This CDR3 comprises 15 residues. V trimming: 0 bases; J trimming: 5 bases; junction bases outside the gene matches: 5. Germline V gives CDR1 MNHEY, CDR2 SVGEGT. The CDR3 DNA sequence: TGTGCCAGCAGTTACTCGGCGGGGGGGCCCGACGAGCAGTACTTC. Its translation: CASSYSAGGPDEQYF.

This clonotype was found many times. The rearrangement links TRBV5-1 to TRBJ2-1; 8 bases align to TRBD2. Germline V gene data show CDR1 as SGHRS and CDR2 as YFSETQ. There are 14 residues in the CDR3. With 4 bases clipped from V and 10 bases from J, the junction kept 10 bases outside the gene matches. This CDR3 is CASSKGLEGQEQFF. The CDR3 DNA is TGCGCCAGCAGCAAGGGACTAGAGGGCCAAGAGCAGTTCTTC.

CDR3 nucleotide sequence: TGTGCCAGCAGCTTTTGGGGGGCTAGGGGTGAGACCCAGTACTTC. It encodes CASSFWGARGETQYF. The chain recombines TRBV11-2 with TRBJ2-5; either TRBD1 or TRBD2 may fit D (6 bases each). V lost 3 bases, J lost 5 bases, and 16 bases lay in between. The CDR3 has 15 amino acids. From germline, CDR1 is SGHAT and CDR2 FQNNGV.

The rearrangement links TRBV29-1 to TRBJ2-5, with 8 positions matching TRBD1. Unmatched junction bases numbered 4, after V lost 5 bases and J lost 2 bases. This CDR3 comprises 13 residues. Germline lookup yields CDR1 SQVTM and CDR2 ANQGSEA. The CDR3 spells CSVSTGGQETQYF. As DNA, the CDR3 is TGCAGCGTTTCTACAGGGGGACAAGAGACCCAGTACTTC.

This clonotype was seen only once. The chain has TRBV5-1 and TRBJ2-5; D gene uncertain. Germline V gene lookup returns CDR1 SGHRS and CDR2 YFSETQ. Trimming removed 5 bases at V and 4 bases at J, with 9 bases between. The CDR3 loop spans 12 amino acids. CDR3 region: CASRVSGETQYF. The CDR3 DNA follows: TGCGCCAGCAGGGTCTCGGGAGAGACCCAGTACTTC. The complete variable domain, with remaining parts taken from reference TRBV5-1 and TRBJ2-5, reads KAGVTQTPRYLIKTRGQQVTLSCSPISGHRSVSWYQQTPGQGLQFLFEYFSETQRNKGNFPGRFSGRQFSNSRSEMNVSTLELGDSALYLCASRVSGETQYFGPGTRLLVL.

The chain has TRBV7-9 and TRBJ2-7; D gene uncertain. This CDR3 is 13 amino acids long. Per the germline V gene, CDR1 is SEHNR and CDR2 is FQNEAQ (reference sequence). Trimming cost V 1 base and J 5 bases, with 9 bases left between them. CDR3 sequence reads: CASSLGAVNEQYF. CDR3 nucleotide sequence: TGTGCCAGCAGCTTAGGGGCGGTGAACGAGCAGTACTTC.

For this clonotype: A read error is likely, as this CDR3 ends without the conserved phenylalanine or tryptophan. The gene calls are TRBV2 and TRBJ2-2, with 7 bases identical to TRBD1. The J segment lost 2 bases and the V segment lost 5 bases, leaving 5 bases of the junction unmatched. The CDR3 has 15 residues. Per germline, CDR1 SNHLY and CDR2 FYNNEI. The CDR3 DNA sequence: TGTGCCAGCAGTACACAGGGGAGAAACACCGGGGAGCTGTTTCTT. This sequence encodes CASSTQGRNTGELFL.

The V and J genes are TRBV9 and TRBJ2-1; tentative D call: TRBD2 (6 bases). V gave up 6 bases and J gave up 4 bases, with 17 bases separating them. CDR1 and CDR2 (germline): SGDLS, YYNGEE. The CDR3 runs to 15 residues. CDR3: CASNGREASYNEQFF. In DNA, the CDR3 is TGTGCCAGCAACGGGCGGGAAGCTAGTTACAATGAGCAGTTCTTC.

The gene calls are TRBV29-1 and TRBJ2-3; D is undetermined. V was cut by 1 base and J by 0 bases, with 11 bases left in between. The CDR3 has 15 residues. Germline lookup yields CDR1 SQVTM and CDR2 ANQGSEA. The CDR3 region is CSVEGSASSTDTQYF. CDR3 nucleotide sequence: TGCAGCGTTGAAGGGTCGGCCTCTAGCACAGATACGCAGTATTTT.

The V call is TRBV7-2, the J call TRBJ2-7; 7 bases fit TRBD2. Germline lookup yields CDR1 SGHTA and CDR2 FQGNSA. CDR3 size: 15 residues. V gave up 5 bases and J gave up 3 bases; unmatched junction bases: 10. In DNA form, the CDR3 reads TGTGCCAGCAGCCCCCCCGGGACTATCTACTACGAGCAGTACTTC. It is translated as CASSPPGTIYYEQYF.

The chain links TRBV7-9 to TRBJ2-3; possibly TRBD1 for D (6 bases). Trimming took off 3 bases at V and 2 bases at J, with 12 bases between the two ends. The CDR3 loop spans 15 amino acids. Germline CDR1 SEHNR, CDR2 FQNEAQ (reference sequence). CDR3 sequence: CASSLDSLLTDTQYF. CDR3 bases: TGTGCCAGCAGCTTGGACAGTTTACTCACAGATACGCAGTATTTT.

Ten or more counts support this clonotype. The rearrangement joins TRBV9 to TRBJ2-7; 10 nucleotides match TRBD1. J gave up 6 bases and V 3 bases, and 0 bases lay outside the gene matches. The CDR3 covers 12 residues. Germline loops: CDR1 SGDLS, CDR2 YYNGEE. The CDR3 here is CASSGTGGEQYF. As DNA, the CDR3 is TGTGCCAGCAGCGGGACAGGGGGCGAGCAGTACTTC.

The chain uses TRBV11-2 and TRBJ2-5; D is possibly TRBD2 (6 bases). This CDR3 is built from 13 residues. The germline CDR1 and CDR2 sequences are SGHAT and FQNNGV. Trimming took off 5 bases at V and 8 bases at J, with 15 bases between the two ends. The DNA of the CDR3 is TGTGCCAGCAGCCCGGGACTGGAGGGCACCCAGTACTTC. Residues: CASSPGLEGTQYF.

The sample holds a few counts of this clonotype. This chain links TRBV15 with TRBJ2-1; 8 nucleotides line up with TRBD1. The J segment lost 9 bases and the V segment lost 2 bases, leaving 15 bases of the junction unmatched. This CDR3 is 17 amino acids long. Germline V gene lookup returns CDR1 LNHNV and CDR2 YYDKDF (reference sequence). DNA of the CDR3: TGTGCCACCAGCAGACTTCGGGACAGGCCCTCTACAACTGAGCAGTTCTTC. It translates to CATSRLRDRPSTTEQFF.

The gene calls are TRBV4-2 and TRBJ1-4; D is possibly TRBD1 (6 bases). Trimming shortened V by 1 base and J by 4 bases, and 13 bases separated the two germline ends. The CDR3 extends over 16 amino acids. Germline V CDR1 and CDR2: LGHNA, YNFKEQ. Here the CDR3 DNA reads TGTGCCAGCAGCCAAGCGCTGACAGGAGGTAATGAAAAACTGTTTTTT. This encodes CASSQALTGGNEKLFF.

The V call is TRBV7-2, the J call TRBJ2-3, with 9 bases that match TRBD2. The germline CDR1 and CDR2 sequences are SGHTA and FQGNSA. The V segment lost 5 bases and the J segment 4 bases; nucleotides outside the gene matches: 16. The CDR3 extends over 18 amino acids. The CDR3 here is CASSITKRGGRAADTQYF. The DNA for the CDR3 is TGTGCCAGCAGCATAACCAAACGCGGCGGGAGGGCCGCAGATACGCAGTATTTT. Filled out from reference TRBV7-2 and TRBJ2-3, the complete variable domain reads GAGVSQSPSNKVTEKGKDVELRCDPISGHTALYWYRQSLGQGLEFLIYFQGNSAPDKSGLPSDRFSAERTGGSVSTLTIQRTQQEDSAVYLCASSITKRGGRAADTQYFGPGTRLTVL.

Only one count was recorded for this clonotype. The chain is built from TRBV5-1 and TRBJ1-1, with 7 bases matching TRBD1. With V trimmed by 4 bases and J by 5 bases, 11 bases remained unmatched. This CDR3 has 15 amino acids. CDR1 is SGHRS and CDR2 is YFSETQ in the germline V gene. CDR3 sequence: CASSPTDRPGTEAFF. DNA of the CDR3: TGCGCCAGCAGCCCCACGGACAGGCCGGGAACTGAAGCTTTCTTT.

The chain has TRBV20-1 and TRBJ2-1, with 12 bases matching TRBD2. The junction had 9 bases not matched to a gene; V was cut back by 6 bases and J by 0 bases. CDR3 length: 17 residues. Germline V gives CDR1 DFQATT, CDR2 SNEGSKA (reference sequence). The CDR3 sequence is CSAPRTSGAPSYNEQFF. CDR3 DNA sequence: TGCAGTGCCCCGAGGACTAGCGGGGCTCCCTCCTACAATGAGCAGTTCTTC.

This clonotype came up a few times. The J gene is TRBJ1-5, the V gene TRBV4-2; possibly TRBD1 for D (6 bases). Per the germline V gene, CDR1 is LGHNA and CDR2 is YNFKEQ. V gave up 3 bases and J gave up 1 base, with 13 bases separating them. CDR3 length equals 16 residues. The CDR3 protein is CASSQAAGASNQPQHF. CDR3 coding DNA: TGTGCCAGCAGCCAGGCGGCGGGGGCGAGCAATCAGCCCCAGCATTTT.

V is TRBV9 and J is TRBJ2-1; 7 bases line up with TRBD1. V shed 4 bases and J 2 bases; nucleotides not matched to a gene: 9. The length of the CDR3 is 16 residues. Germline V gene sequence: CDR1 SGDLS, CDR2 YYNGEE. The CDR3 sequence: CASSPSTGWTYNEQFF. The CDR3 DNA sequence: TGTGCCAGCAGCCCGTCGACAGGGTGGACCTACAATGAGCAGTTCTTC. The entire variable domain, with the rest obtained from reference TRBV9 and TRBJ2-1, is as follows: DSGVTQTPKHLITATGQRVTLRCSPRSGDLSVYWYQQSLDQGLQFLIQYYNGEERAKGNILERFSAQQFPDLHSELNLSSLELGDSALYFCASSPSTGWTYNEQFFGPGTRLTVL.

V is TRBV5-1 and J is TRBJ2-3; 9 bases fit TRBD1. With V trimmed by 4 bases and J by 10 bases, 25 bases remained unmatched. The length of the CDR3 is 19 residues. Germline loops: CDR1 SGHRS, CDR2 YFSETQ. The CDR3 here is CASSPRWTPGQGGLVAQYF. For the CDR3, the DNA is TGCGCCAGCAGCCCCAGATGGACCCCGGGACAGGGAGGGTTAGTGGCGCAGTATTTT. Filled out from reference TRBV5-1 and TRBJ2-3, the complete variable domain reads KAGVTQTPRYLIKTRGQQVTLSCSPISGHRSVSWYQQTPGQGLQFLFEYFSETQRNKGNFPGRFSGRQFSNSRSEMNVSTLELGDSALYLCASSPRWTPGQGGLVAQYFGPGTRLTVL.